The sample holds many counts of the clone carrying this T cell receptor beta chain. The sample comes from a study of T cells in Graves' hyperthyroidism and ophthalmopathy. This CDR3 is built from 20 residues. Germline V gene lookup returns CDR1 SGHVS and CDR2 FQNEAQ. Unmatched junction bases numbered 19, after V lost 5 bases and J lost 0 bases. Authors of the study amplified TCR beta CDR3 regions from RNA transcripts. HTBI primers were the set used in a first-round RT-PCR of the TCR CDR3. TCRdb re-analysed the multiplex PCR reads in MiXCR, keeping a single row per CDR3 protein. The sample holds 530,000 or so distinct CDR3 sequences, roughly 18% seen once.

This sequence was found in a woman younger than 35 with Graves' ophthalmopathy. Input material: blood. The chain carries TRBV7-8 and TRBJ2-1, with 7 bases lining up with TRBD2. CDR3 residues: CASSQLGLAVRVSSYNEQFF. Here the CDR3 DNA reads TGTGCCAGCAGCCAACTCGGGCTAGCGGTGAGGGTGAGCTCCTACAATGAGCAGTTCTTC.